Listed below are T cell receptor beta chains from one sample, sequenced in a study of blood T cell repertoires in COVID-19. Produced via immunoSEQ multiplex PCR; TCRdb's table is partial and in-frame only. The data show just under 350,000 clones, approximately 82% seen once. Sequencing was done on a sample of peripheral blood. The receptor source for this set is a man aged 25 to 45 with active or convalescent COVID-19. The CDR3 runs from the conserved cysteine through the conserved F or W. A D gene is named only where the DNA matches it firmly. Where a row states a size, it is once, few, many or the class of an expanded clone; other rows omit it.

.	.	TRBJ2-2	TRBV13	CASSLTGELFF	TGTGCCAGCAGCCTCACCGGGGAGCTGTTTTTT
.	.	TRBJ2-1	TRBV11-3	CACAREPTFF	TGTGCCTGCGCCCGGGAACCGACGTTCTTC
TRBD2	.	TRBJ2-3	TRBV28	CASKTSGMSTDTQYF	TGTGCCAGCAAGACTAGCGGGATGAGCACAGATACGCAGTATTTT
TRBD2	.	TRBJ2-7	TRBV27	CASIPAGREAEQYF	TGTGCCAGCATTCCCGCGGGGCGGGAGGCCGAGCAGTACTTC
TRBD2	.	TRBJ2-2	TRBV5-1	CASSTGTSGELFF	TGCGCCAGCAGCACCGGGACTAGTGGGGAGCTGTTTTTT
TRBD1	.	TRBJ2-7	TRBV15	CATSRWTGDYEQYF	TGTGCCACCAGCAGGTGGACAGGGGACTACGAGCAGTACTTC
.	.	TRBJ2-7	TRBV6-2/TRBV6-3	CASSYSPGKAGEQYF	TGTGCCAGCAGTTACTCGCCGGGGAAGGCGGGGGAGCAGTACTTC
.	.	TRBJ1-1	TRBV3-1/TRBV3-2	CASSLGIPGGTEAFF	TGTGCCAGCAGCCTAGGGATCCCGGGGGGCACTGAAGCTTTCTTT
.	.	TRBJ1-2	TRBV5-1	CASSLEGLGYTF	TGCGCCAGCAGCTTGGAGGGGCTTGGCTACACCTTC
.	.	TRBJ1-1	TRBV14	CASSQGDTAKAFF	TGTGCCAGCAGCCAAGGGGACACGGCTAAAGCTTTCTTT
.	.	TRBJ1-4	TRBV19	CASMGRDKATNEKLFF	TGTGCCAGTATGGGGAGGGATAAAGCAACTAATGAAAAACTGTTTTTT
TRBD1	.	TRBJ2-1	TRBV3-1/TRBV3-2	CASSQWDRGRDEQFF	TGTGCCAGCAGCCAATGGGACAGGGGGCGCGATGAGCAGTTCTTC
.	.	TRBJ1-3	TRBV4-3	CASSQASAGIGNTIYF	TGCGCCAGCAGCCAAGCCTCCGCAGGAATTGGAAACACCATATATTTT
TRBD1	.	TRBJ2-2	TRBV2	CASSWGQVTGELFF	TGTGCCAGCAGTTGGGGACAGGTCACCGGGGAGCTGTTTTTT
.	.	TRBJ1-4	TRBV4-2	CASSRDTANEKLFF	TGTGCCAGCAGCCGCGATACGGCTAATGAAAAACTGTTTTTT
.	.	TRBJ1-3	TRBV9	CASSVSGVPNSSGNTIYF	TGTGCCAGCAGCGTTTCAGGGGTTCCTAATAGCTCTGGAAACACCATATATTTT
.	.	TRBJ1-4	TRBV4-3	CASSQDLGEGTEKLFF	TGCGCCAGCAGCCAAGATCTGGGTGAGGGAACGGAAAAACTGTTTTTT
.	.	TRBJ2-7	TRBV27	CASSLKDRDNSYEQYF	TGTGCCAGCAGTTTAAAGGATAGGGACAACTCCTACGAGCAGTACTTC
.	once	TRBJ1-1	TRBV6-1	CASSEVFGQIRAFF	TGTGCCAGCAGTGAAGTGTTTGGACAGATCAGGGCTTTCTTT
.	once	TRBJ2-7	TRBV5-1	CASSLVGSGEQYF	TGCGCCAGCAGCTTGGTGGGTAGCGGCGAGCAGTACTTC
.	.	TRBJ1-1	TRBV7-2	CASSFRTDPPFEAFF	TGTGCCAGCAGCTTTCGGACAGACCCACCCTTTGAAGCTTTCTTT
.	.	TRBJ2-7	TRBV6-5	CASSLTRGGLDEQYF	TGTGCCAGCAGCCTCACCCGTGGGGGGTTGGACGAGCAGTACTTC
.	.	TRBJ1-5	TRBV6-1	CASSEISPKSDSEHF	TGTGCCAGCAGTGAAATCTCGCCTAAGAGTGATTCGGAGCATTTT
.	few	TRBJ1-2	TRBV7-9	CASSLITGHGYGYTF	TGTGCCAGCAGCTTAATCACAGGGCATGGCTATGGCTACACCTTC